The rows below give T cell receptor beta chains drawn from one sample of a study of radiotherapy plus CTLA-4 blockade in lung cancer. Sequencing used immunoSEQ multiplex PCR; TCRdb keeps in-frame clones, though not all of them. The sample holds 15,000 or so clones, around 72% seen once. The specimen was peripheral blood, collected from a patient treated with radiotherapy plus ipilimumab. These receptor sequences come from a human donor with non-small cell lung cancer whose response to radiotherapy plus ipilimumab could not be evaluated. Each CDR3 is given with its conserved first and last residue. The D gene is left open where the match is weak. Size is stated for part of the rows, as once, few or many counts, or as a class when the clone is expanded.

V gene	D gene	clone size	J gene	CDR3 protein	CDR3 DNA
TRBV5-1	.	.	TRBJ1-1	CASSLGSGESTEAFF	TGCGCCAGCAGCTTGGGTTCAGGGGAAAGCACTGAAGCTTTCTTT
TRBV29-1	.	.	TRBJ1-1	CSVQFGEMNTEAFF	TGCAGCGTGCAATTCGGGGAGATGAACACTGAAGCTTTCTTT
TRBV14	.	.	TRBJ1-6	CASSQGGGLNSPLHF	TGTGCCAGCAGCCAAGGGGGGGGACTCAATTCACCCCTCCACTTT
TRBV20-1	.	.	TRBJ1-1	CAGTPNTEAFF	TGTGCCGGGACACCGAACACTGAAGCTTTCTTT
TRBV11-2	.	few	TRBJ1-2	CASSLGGGTYGYTF	TGTGCCAGCAGCTTAGGGGGGGGGACCTATGGCTACACCTTC
TRBV4-1	.	.	TRBJ1-5	CASSQVRGNQPQHF	TGCGCCAGCAGCCAAGTAAGGGGTAATCAGCCCCAGCATTTT
TRBV5-1	TRBD2	.	TRBJ2-7	CASSLSSGVSYEQYF	TGCGCCAGCAGCTTGTCTAGCGGGGTCTCCTACGAGCAGTACTTC
TRBV9	.	.	TRBJ1-2	CASSPGQLNYGYTF	TGTGCCAGCAGTCCGGGACAACTAAATTATGGCTACACCTTC
TRBV11-2	.	.	TRBJ2-3	CASSLVPGFTDTQYF	TGTGCCAGCAGCTTAGTCCCGGGGTTCACAGATACGCAGTATTTT
TRBV6-1	TRBD1	.	TRBJ1-5	CASRGTGGQPQHF	TGTGCCAGCAGGGGGACAGGGGGCCAGCCCCAGCATTTT
TRBV6-1	.	.	TRBJ1-2	CASSDPGGNYGYTF	TGTGCCAGCAGTGATCCAGGTGGGAACTATGGCTACACCTTC
TRBV29-1	.	.	TRBJ2-3	CSVEEGVAQDTQYF	TGCAGCGTTGAAGAAGGGGTTGCACAGGATACGCAGTATTTT
TRBV11-2	.	.	TRBJ2-2	CASSFWNRANTGELFF	TGTGCCAGCAGCTTTTGGAACAGGGCGAACACCGGGGAGCTGTTTTTT
TRBV5-8	TRBD1	.	TRBJ1-2	CASTRGQEGYGYTF	TGTGCCAGCACCCGGGGACAGGAGGGCTATGGCTACACCTTC
TRBV2	TRBD1	.	TRBJ2-7	CASSGTGGSKRSYEQYF	TGTGCCAGCTCCGGGACAGGGGGCAGCAAGCGTTCTTACGAGCAGTACTTC
TRBV30	.	.	TRBJ1-2	CAWSSRDLRGYTF	TGTGCCTGGAGTTCCAGGGATCTCAGGGGCTACACCTTC
TRBV2	.	once	TRBJ2-5	CASSGAGEETQYF	TGTGCCAGCAGTGGTGCCGGGGAAGAGACCCAGTACTTC
TRBV5-1	.	.	TRBJ2-5	CASSFENQETQYF	TGCGCCAGCAGCTTCGAGAATCAAGAGACCCAGTACTTC
TRBV2	TRBD1	few	TRBJ1-5	CASSLQGAEQPQHF	TGTGCCAGCAGTTTACAGGGGGCGGAACAGCCCCAGCATTTT
TRBV7-3	.	.	TRBJ1-1	CASSWDMNTEAFF	TGTGCCAGCAGCTGGGACATGAACACTGAAGCTTTCTTT
TRBV28	TRBD1	few	TRBJ2-7	CATLQGTGLNEQYF	TGTGCCACCCTTCAAGGGACAGGGTTGAACGAGCAGTACTTC
TRBV11-2	TRBD1	.	TRBJ1-2	CASSLGRGEPNYGYTF	TGTGCCAGCAGCTTGGGCAGGGGGGAACCTAACTATGGCTACACCTTC
TRBV27	.	few	TRBJ2-7	CASSLAVRFEQYF	TGTGCCAGCAGTTTGGCCGTCCGATTTGAGCAGTACTTC
TRBV7-2	TRBD1	.	TRBJ1-2	CASSWDRGTLGYTF	TGTGCCAGCAGCTGGGACAGGGGAACCCTTGGCTACACCTTC
TRBV27	TRBD2	.	TRBJ2-7	CASSLRTGGPHEQYF	TGTGCCAGCAGTTTACGGACGGGGGGGCCTCACGAGCAGTACTTC
TRBV6-6	.	few	TRBJ1-6	CASRTDTRNSPLHF	TGTGCCAGCCGGACGGACACCCGGAACTCACCCCTCCACTTT
TRBV18	.	medium-sized	TRBJ1-3	CASSTSEDTIYF	TGTGCCAGCTCAACATCCGAAGACACCATATATTTT
TRBV2	.	.	TRBJ2-7	CASTAGQHSYEQYF	TGTGCCAGCACCGCGGGACAGCACTCCTACGAGCAGTACTTC
TRBV5-1	.	.	TRBJ2-3	CASSLDRSGTQYF	TGCGCCAGCAGCTTGGATAGATCGGGTACGCAGTATTTT
TRBV14	.	.	TRBJ2-5	CASSRAPPGSGEETQYF	TGTGCCAGCAGTCGTGCCCCACCGGGATCGGGGGAGGAGACCCAGTACTTC
TRBV28	.	.	TRBJ2-7	CASSSADRFYEQYF	TGTGCCAGCAGTTCCGCAGACAGATTCTACGAGCAGTACTTC
TRBV7-9	TRBD2	.	TRBJ2-2	CASSLGRGGDTGELFF	TGTGCCAGCAGCTTAGGACGGGGGGGAGACACCGGGGAGCTGTTTTTT
TRBV10-2	.	.	TRBJ2-5	CASSEYSGAYQYF	TGCGCCAGCAGTGAGTACTCAGGGGCCTATCAGTACTTC
TRBV27	.	.	TRBJ2-7	CASRELNYEQYF	TGTGCCAGCAGGGAGTTGAATTACGAGCAGTACTTC
TRBV7-9	.	.	TRBJ1-2	CASSSTIVPRGYTF	TGTGCCAGCAGTTCAACCATAGTTCCACGGGGCTACACCTTC
TRBV5-1	TRBD1	.	TRBJ1-2	CASSLAGTGLENYGYTF	TGCGCCAGCAGCTTGGCGGGGACAGGGTTGGAAAACTATGGCTACACCTTC
TRBV9	.	.	TRBJ2-7	CASSVDRSSYEQYF	TGTGCCAGCAGCGTAGATCGGAGCTCCTACGAGCAGTACTTC
TRBV2	.	.	TRBJ1-1	CASSSQRNTEAFF	TGTGCCAGCAGTAGCCAGCGGAACACTGAAGCTTTCTTT
TRBV7-9	.	.	TRBJ1-1	CASSFLSPDKNTEAFF	TGTGCCAGCAGCTTCCTTTCTCCGGACAAGAACACTGAAGCTTTCTTT